One T cell receptor (beta chain) is described in this entry. Its antigen is currently unknown. Included in the TCR beta cDNA libraries were unique molecular identifiers. TCRdb reprocessed the PCR reads via MiXCR and lists one record per CDR3 protein. The sample lists fewer than 700,000 distinct CDR3 sequences, 44% occurring once. The data were taken from a study of post-analysis software for immune sequencing data. General study findings and limits: When patients were compared with controls, about five TRBV segments were more frequent, TRBV5-6, TRBV5-1 and TRBV20-1 among them.

The junction had 4 bases not matched to a gene; V was cut back by 3 bases and J by 0 bases. Germline-derived CDR1 and CDR2 are KGHDR and SFDVKD. The CDR3 totals 16 residues. This sequence joins TRBV24-1 and TRBJ2-1, with TRBD1 matching 7 bases. The sample comprised blood. The clonotype comes from a girl aged 5-17 years with multiple sclerosis. Here the CDR3 reads CATSDTRDSSYNEQFF. The CDR3 nucleotides read TGTGCCACCAGTGATACAAGGGACAGCTCCTACAATGAGCAGTTCTTC.